This T cell receptor (beta chain) stems from a study of cytomegalovirus exposure and HLA in healthy donors. Study context: Out of approximately 170 million T cells, an earlier analysis found roughly 100 million unique TCR beta sequences in total. Falling in the Caucasian-associated ancestry cluster were about 80% of 398 genotyped donors.

Germline V gives CDR1 MGHRA, CDR2 YSYEKL. With V trimmed by 0 bases and J by 7 bases, 7 bases remained unmatched. The CDR3 runs to 15 residues. Turning to this clone: Its antigen is undetermined.

Study-wide findings and caveats: A later analysis reportedly identified an Asian-associated ancestry cluster as carrying fewer N-insertions than the approximately 710-donor mean. Later analysis identified a missense DCLRE1C variant that was linked to TCR beta V- and J-gene trimming.

13 Jbeta primers and 60 Vbeta primers were used for the PCR. Profiled with immunoSEQ multiplex PCR; TCRdb holds only in-frame clones, not every one. The top ten hold 13% to 15% of the sample, which has 100,000 or so clones, roughly four fifths seen once. The source of this sequence is a male donor in good health and CMV-seropositive. The rearrangement joins TRBV4-1 to TRBJ1-2; 8 bases align to TRBD1. The sequenced sample consisted of PBMCs. CDR3 nucleotides: TGCGCCAGCAGCCAAGAGGCAGGGGGCAGAGGTGGCTACACCTTC. Translated, it gives CASSQEAGGRGGYTF.